Sequencing of this T cell receptor beta chain was carried out in a study of blood T cell repertoires in COVID-19. Looking at the study overall: Acute and convalescent COVID-19 samples came from the United States, Italy and Spain. Sources were T cells, B-cell-depleted T cells, or PBMCs; the material itself was cDNA or gDNA.

CDR3 length: 17 residues. The germline V gene encodes CDR1 SGHTA and CDR2 FQGTGA. Trimming shortened V by 3 bases and J by 11 bases, and 26 bases separated the two germline ends. Original processing notes: Reference gene primer amplification gave nucleated cell count estimates. Assay: immunoSEQ multiplex PCR; the TCRdb copy retains only in-frame clones and omits some. The DNA was the basis for D and trimming; V, J and clone size are from that table. There are 110,000 to 150,000 clones in the sample; 84% occur only once, and about 40% lies in the top ten. The sequence was obtained from a human donor in a cohort sampled during active COVID-19. The chain uses TRBV7-3 and TRBJ2-1, with D maybe TRBD2 (7 bases). The sequencing input was peripheral blood. The CDR3 nucleotides are TGTGCCAGCAGCTTGGGAGGGGGAGCACTCTCCGACGGGAAGCAGTTCTTC. Protein product: CASSLGGGALSDGKQFF.